This T cell receptor beta chain was documented in a study of T-cell reconstitution after alpha-beta-depleted transplantation in children. A few counts support this clonotype. The antigen is not known. The V end was cut by 1 base, the J end by 0 bases, with 10 bases between. This CDR3 contains 15 residues. Germline CDR1 and CDR2: SGHRS and YFSETQ. Unique molecular identifiers featured in how the TCRbeta library was prepared. Each CDR3 protein is one row after TCRdb ran MiXCR on the PCR reads. The sample lists fewer than 150,000 distinct CDR3 sequences, about 9.9% occurring once. Findings of the study overall: Several hundred expanded graft clones reportedly supplied alpha-beta T cells about two months after transplant. When one year had passed after transplant, most T-cell counts and diversity came from newly produced T cells. Surviving recipient cells, namely T cells and thymic progenitors, were the source of high day-60 TCRbeta diversity in some patients.

The chain is built from TRBV5-1 and TRBJ1-2; D gene uncertain. The TCR comes from a girl less than two years old who had a stem cell transplant for combined immunodeficiency, so the T cells may come from the graft donor. The material was PBMCs, mostly from graft donor cells, obtained 180 days after TCRalphabeta/CD19-depleted stem cell transplant. The CDR3 nucleotides read TGCGCCAGCAGCTTGCCGGACGGAGCTAACTATGGCTACACCTTC. This sequence encodes CASSLPDGANYGYTF.